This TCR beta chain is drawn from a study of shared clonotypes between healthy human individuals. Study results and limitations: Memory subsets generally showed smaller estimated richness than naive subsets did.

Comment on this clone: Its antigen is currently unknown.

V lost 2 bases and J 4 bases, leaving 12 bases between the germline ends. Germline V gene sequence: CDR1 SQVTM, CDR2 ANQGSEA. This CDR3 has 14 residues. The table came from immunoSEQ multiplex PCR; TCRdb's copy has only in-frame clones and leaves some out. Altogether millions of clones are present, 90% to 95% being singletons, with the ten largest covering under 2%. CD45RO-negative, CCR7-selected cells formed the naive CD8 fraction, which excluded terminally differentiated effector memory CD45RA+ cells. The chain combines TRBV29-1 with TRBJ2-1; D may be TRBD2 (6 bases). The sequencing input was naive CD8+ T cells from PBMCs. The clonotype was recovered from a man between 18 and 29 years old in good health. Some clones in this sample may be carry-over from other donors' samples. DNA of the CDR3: TGCAGCGTTGAAACGGGGGAAAATTACAATGAGCAGTTCTTC. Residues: CSVETGENYNEQFF.